This TCR beta chain comes out of a study of CD8+ T cells in alopecia areata. About the study: Treatment of the treated patients consisted of oral tofacitinib, 5 to 10 mg twice daily.

Note on this clone: Its antigen remains unknown.

The germline CDR1 and CDR2 sequences are MNHNY and SVGAGI (reference sequence). V gave up 5 bases and J gave up 1 base, with 11 bases separating them. The CDR3 is 14 amino acids. Lesional scalp punch biopsies and peripheral blood were collected from alopecia areata patients. Findings and limits, study-wide: Patients shared TCRs less clearly than mice did, possibly owing to HLA. Compared with normal scalp, lesional scalp had higher clonality and more expanded CD8+ clones.

Following RNA extraction, reverse transcription yielded cDNA that acted as the sequencing template. Sequencing was performed with immunoSEQ multiplex PCR; in TCRdb, only in-frame clones are kept and a portion is missing. The table lists around 250,000 clones, 67% of them singletons. V and J are TRBV6-6 and TRBJ1-1; D call uncertain. The clonotype was recovered from a human donor with alopecia areata. The material was CD4+ T cells sorted from blood, obtained at week 0. The CDR3 protein is CASSRGNRNTEAFF. Written as DNA, the CDR3 is TGTGCCAGCAGTCGGGGTAACCGGAACACTGAAGCTTTCTTT.